A single sample gave rise to the 2 T cell receptor beta chains below, sequenced in a study of metastatic and nonmetastatic thyroid tumors (dated by TCRdb to about 2020). Libraries were made using PCR. For sequencing, an Illumina HiSeq 4000 was employed. The raw public reads went through TCRdb reprocessing: fastp at Q25, MiXCR clone calling, in-frame beta chains kept. This sample has some 30,000 clones in its table, and 7% to 9% of those were observed once. The ten most abundant clones make up about two fifths of the sample. None of the patients had been given any treatment before thyroid surgery. Sequences were obtained from blood. These receptors came from a female donor with papillary thyroid cancer or a benign thyroid nodule (not recorded which). Some clones in this sample may be carry-over from other donors' samples.

This clone showed up many times. The chain has TRBV19 and TRBJ2-3; 9 nucleotides align to TRBD2. This CDR3 contains 15 residues. Germline V gene data show CDR1 as LNHDA and CDR2 as SQIVND (reference sequence). Trimming cost V 7 bases and J 4 bases; bases outside gene matches: 9. CDR3 bases: TGTGCCAGTAATCTTGGCGGGAGGGCCTCAGATACGCAGTATTTT. Protein sequence: CASNLGGRASDTQYF. Combining the CDR3 with reference TRBV19 and TRBJ2-3 gives the whole variable domain DGGITQSPKYLFRKEGQNVTLSCEQNLNHDAMYWYRQDPGQGLRLIYYSQIVNDFQKGDIAEGYSVSREKKESFPLTVTSAQKNPTAFYLCASNLGGRASDTQYFGPGTRLTVL.

This clone was counted between two and nine times. A much larger clone differs from this one at a single base, so this may be a read error. The chain joins TRBV7-9 to TRBJ1-2; D is unclear. The CDR3 covers 12 residues. Germline loops: CDR1 SEHNR, CDR2 FQNEAQ (reference sequence). Trimming removed 5 bases at V and 6 bases at J, with 10 bases between. CDR3 sequence reads: CASSPDDDGYTF. CDR3 DNA: TGTGCCAGCAGCCCGGACGATGATGGCTACACCTTC.